Below, 29 T cell receptor beta chains from the same sample are listed, as sequenced in a study of shared clonotypes between healthy human individuals. The table came from immunoSEQ multiplex PCR; TCRdb's copy has only in-frame clones and leaves some out. This sample has about 470,000 clones; 70% to 80% occur once, and the top ten carry under 15%. Material for sequencing was PBMCs. These receptors were obtained from a woman between 40 and 55 years old in good health. Some clones in this sample may be carry-over from other donors' samples.

CDR3 coding DNA: TGTGCCAGCAAGCGGGGCACCTTGAACACTGAAGCTTTCTTT. Its translation: CASKRGTLNTEAFF. The chain carries TRBV6-5 and TRBJ1-1; D might be TRBD1 (5 bases). The CDR3 has 14 amino acids. Trimming removed 7 bases from V and 0 bases from J, with 12 bases in between. Germline loops: CDR1 MNHEY, CDR2 SVGAGI.

The chain uses TRBV7-2 and TRBJ2-7; tentative D call: TRBD2 (5 bases). Per germline, CDR1 SGHTA and CDR2 FQGNSA. This CDR3 contains 15 residues. Trimming pared 1 base from V and 3 bases from J, leaving 13 bases between. CDR3 coding DNA: TGTGCCAGCAGCTTAGTTTCGAGCGGAGACTACGAGCAGTACTTC. Its translation is CASSLVSSGDYEQYF.

CDR3 coding DNA: TGTGCCAGCTCGCCTCTAGCAGTAGTCTACAATGAGCAGTTCTTC. Translated: CASSPLAVVYNEQFF. The chain joins TRBV18 to TRBJ2-1; D may be TRBD2 (5 bases). The germline V and J ends were trimmed by 6 bases and 3 bases, with 15 bases remaining between them. Germline V gene lookup returns CDR1 KGHSH and CDR2 LQKENI. The CDR3 covers 15 residues.

V usage is TRBV28 and J usage is TRBJ1-2; unclear D gene. The V end was cut by 6 bases, the J end by 3 bases, with 20 bases between. The CDR3 length is 16 residues. Germline V gene sequence: CDR1 MDHEN, CDR2 SYDVKM. CDR3 sequence: CASRGSVLGSHYGYTF. CDR3 nucleotide sequence: TGTGCCAGCAGGGGAAGTGTTTTGGGGTCGCACTATGGCTACACCTTC.

J is TRBJ2-3 and V is TRBV5-4, with TRBD2 matching over 7 bases. J gave up 4 bases and V 2 bases, and 10 bases lay outside the gene matches. Germline loops: CDR1 SGHNT, CDR2 YYREEE (reference sequence). CDR3 length equals 16 residues. DNA for the CDR3: TGTGCCAGCAGCTTCCCTGGGGGGGGTCGGGCAGATACGCAGTATTTT. It yields the protein CASSFPGGGRADTQYF.

The V call is TRBV11-2, the J call TRBJ1-1, with 8 bases identical to TRBD1. Looked up from germline, CDR1 is SGHAT and CDR2 is FQNNGV. The CDR3 has 14 amino acids. Trimming at V came to 2 bases and at J to 11 bases, leaving 10 bases not matched to a gene. CDR3 residues: CASSLRVAGGSAFF. CDR3 in DNA: TGTGCCAGCAGCTTACGTGTGGCAGGGGGCTCGGCTTTCTTT. Full variable domain (missing parts from reference TRBV11-2 and TRBJ1-1): EAGVAQSPRYKIIEKRQSVAFWCNPISGHATLYWYQQILGQGPKLLIQFQNNGVVDDSQLPKDRFSAERLKGVDSTLKIQPAKLEDSAVYLCASSLRVAGGSAFFGQGTRLTVV.

This rearrangement joins TRBV1 to TRBJ1-5; the DNA was not used to check the table's D call, TRBD1. TRBV1 is flagged as a pseudogene. The CDR3 extends over 14 amino acids. CDR3 region: CTSSHGQPGTPQHF. CDR3 in DNA: TGCACCAGCAGCCATGGACAGCCCGGGACGCCCCAGCATTTT.

The chain combines TRBV6-5 with TRBJ2-6; D gene ambiguous. The CDR3 has 16 residues. V gave up 2 bases and J gave up 0 bases, with 8 bases separating them. Germline loops: CDR1 MNHEY, CDR2 SVGAGI. The CDR3 is CASSYRVYSGANVLTF. The CDR3 nucleotides are TGTGCCAGCAGTTACAGGGTTTACTCTGGGGCCAACGTCCTGACTTTC.

The chain combines TRBV19 with TRBJ1-4, with no clear D. V was shortened by 4 bases and J by 5 bases, with 11 bases between the two germline ends. Germline loops: CDR1 LNHDA, CDR2 SQIVND (reference sequence). CDR3 size: 14 residues. CDR3 sequence: CASSNPGINEKLFF. As DNA, the CDR3 is TGTGCCAGTAGTAACCCGGGAATAAATGAAAAACTGTTTTTT.

This clone was seen a handful of times. CDR3 bases: TGCAGCGTTGAAAGGGGACAGGGGATTGGAAATGAGCAGTTCTTC. Residues: CSVERGQGIGNEQFF. The chain couples TRBV29-1 to TRBJ2-1, with TRBD1 matching 10 bases. The ends lost 2 bases at V and 7 bases at J; junction bases unmatched: 8. Germline V CDR1 and CDR2: SQVTM, ANQGSEA. This CDR3 contains 15 residues.

There are many counts of this clone. This chain connects TRBV6-5 to TRBJ2-2, with 10 bases that match TRBD2. Germline CDR1 and CDR2: MNHEY and SVGAGI. The CDR3 sequence is 14 residues long. After removal of 5 bases from V and 9 bases from J, the junction contained 6 bases not matched to a gene. CDR3 in DNA: TGTGCCAGCAGTGATCTAGCGGGGGCGAGGGAGCTGTTTTTT. This encodes CASSDLAGARELFF.

This clone was counted once. The V call is TRBV19, the J call TRBJ2-2; D remains ambiguous. CDR1 is LNHDA, CDR2 SQIVND, per germline (reference sequence). The CDR3 runs to 15 residues. The V gene lost 4 bases and the J gene lost 0 bases, with 9 bases spanning the gap. CDR3 amino acids: CASSTSAANTGELFF. CDR3 sequence (DNA): TGTGCCAGTAGTACCTCCGCAGCGAACACCGGGGAGCTGTTTTTT.

The V and J genes are TRBV30 and TRBJ2-1; a weak D match, TRBD2 (5 bases). The CDR3 is 13 residues long. CDR1 and CDR2 (germline): GTSNPN, SVGIG (reference sequence). Deletions cut 2 bases from V and 4 bases from J, with 9 bases between. CDR3 sequence reads: CAWSRRVYNEQFF. The CDR3 DNA is TGTGCCTGGAGTCGGCGGGTGTACAATGAGCAGTTCTTC.

The chain combines TRBV7-8 with TRBJ1-1, with 7 bases fitting TRBD1. The ends lost 6 bases at V and 10 bases at J; junction bases unmatched: 14. From germline, CDR1 is SGHVS and CDR2 FQNEAQ. The CDR3 spans 14 residues. CDR3 DNA: TGTGCCAGCAGTCCCATGACAGGGCCGTGGGGAGCTTTCTTT. Translating it yields CASSPMTGPWGAFF.

V is TRBV5-5 and J is TRBJ2-3; weak D call: TRBD2 (6 bases). Looked up from germline, CDR1 is SGHKS and CDR2 is YYEKEE (reference sequence). This CDR3 spans 13 amino acids. V gave up 7 bases and J gave up 3 bases, with 12 bases separating them. In nucleotides, the CDR3 is TGTGCCAGCGTCCGGGGGATGACAGATACGCAGTATTTT. Translation gives CASVRGMTDTQYF. Based on the CDR3 plus reference TRBV5-5 and TRBJ2-3, the full variable domain is DAGVTQSPTHLIKTRGQQVTLRCSPISGHKSVSWYQQVLGQGPQFIFQYYEKEERGRGNFPDRFSARQFPNYSSELNVNALLLGDSALYLCASVRGMTDTQYFGPGTRLTVL.

This chain links TRBV4-2 with TRBJ2-1; 16 positions agree with TRBD2. This CDR3 is built from 19 residues. Per the germline V gene, CDR1 is LGHNA and CDR2 is YNFKEQ. The V and J ends lost 4 bases and 2 bases, in that order; junction bases with no gene match: 8. The CDR3 DNA is TGTGCCAGCAGCCCGGGACTAGCGGGAGGGCCGAGACCCTACAATGAGCAGTTCTTC. It translates to CASSPGLAGGPRPYNEQFF.

The V call is TRBV6-1, the J call TRBJ2-7; 7 nucleotides line up with TRBD1. Germline CDR1 is MNHNS and CDR2 is SASEGT. The length of the CDR3 is 14 residues. V lost 4 bases to trimming and J lost 0 bases; unmatched junction nucleotides: 3. Here the CDR3 DNA reads TGTGCCAGCAGTGGACGGGACAGCTCCTACGAGCAGTACTTC. It encodes CASSGRDSSYEQYF.

This clone was seen many times. The chain has TRBV2 and TRBJ2-5, with TRBD1 identical over 7 bases. J lost 5 bases, V lost 10 bases, and 4 bases had no gene match. The CDR3 is 11 residues long. Germline values: CDR1 SNHLY, CDR2 FYNNEI. CDR3 sequence: CAIRDSETQYF. In nucleotides, the CDR3 is TGTGCCATACGGGACAGTGAGACCCAGTACTTC.

Judged by abundance, this clone is medium-sized (0.01 to 0.1%). This sequence joins TRBV6-6 and TRBJ2-1, with 8 bases identical to TRBD2. The germline V gene has CDR1 MNHNY and CDR2 SVGAGI (reference sequence). The CDR3 has 15 amino acids. The junction had 6 bases not matched to a gene; V was cut back by 2 bases and J by 6 bases. The CDR3 DNA reads TGTGCCAGCAGTTACAGGCGGGAGGTTCCCAATGAGCAGTTCTTC. Its translation is CASSYRREVPNEQFF.

This chain uses TRBV21-1 with TRBJ1-2; the D call in the table, TRBD1, was not verified against the DNA. TRBV21-1 is a pseudogene. The CDR3 loop spans 23 amino acids. CDR3 nucleotides: TGTGCCAGCAGCAAAGTGGGGGGTACAGCCCAGGGGGACAAAAGAAGAACTAACTATGGCTACACCTTC. Its translation is CASSKVGGTAQGDKRRTNYGYTF.

As concerns this clone: Its ends do not fully match the called genes, so a read error is possible. The chain is built from TRBV7-7 and TRBJ2-1, with TRBD2 as a possible D gene (6 bases). There are 16 residues in the CDR3. Germline V gene data show CDR1 as SSHAT and CDR2 as FNYEAQ (reference sequence). This CDR3 reads CASSPNEGLTYNEQFF. DNA for the CDR3: TGTGCTAGCAGCCCGAATGAGGGACTGACATACAATGAGCAGTTCTTC.

This rearrangement joins TRBV28 to TRBJ2-4; the match to TRBD2 covers 7 bases. The CDR3 has 17 amino acids. Germline-derived CDR1 and CDR2 are MDHEN and SYDVKM. The junction had 9 bases not matched to a gene; V was cut back by 4 bases and J by 0 bases. CDR3 DNA: TGTGCCAGCAGTTCTAGGGCTAGCGGACTAGCCAAAAACATTCAGTACTTC. This translates into CASSSRASGLAKNIQYF.

The chain combines TRBV7-2 with TRBJ2-1; 12 nucleotides align to TRBD2. The CDR3 runs 17 residues. Germline CDR1 and CDR2: SGHTA and FQGNSA. Germline trimming cut 7 bases from V and 1 base from J; bases unmatched to any gene: 8. DNA of the CDR3: TGTGCCAGCACCCCGACTAGCGGGAGTTGGTCCTACAATGAGCAGTTCTTC. Translation: CASTPTSGSWSYNEQFF.

This rearrangement joins TRBV10-3 to TRBJ2-3; D is unclear. V was pared by 2 bases and J by 0 bases, with 9 bases between. This CDR3 contains 15 residues. The germline V gene has CDR1 ENHRY and CDR2 SYGVKD. CDR3 bases: TGTGCCATCAGTGAGGGCCAGCCTAGCACAGATACGCAGTATTTT. Translation: CAISEGQPSTDTQYF.

V gene TRBV7-2 combines with J gene TRBJ2-7; 9 nucleotides agree with TRBD1. Germline loops: CDR1 SGHTA, CDR2 FQGNSA. The CDR3 spans 14 residues. J was trimmed by 5 bases and V by 5 bases; bases with no gene match: 7. The CDR3 sequence: CASSTRTGADEQYF. CDR3 DNA: TGTGCCAGCAGCACCCGGACAGGGGCCGACGAGCAGTACTTC.

Worth noting for this clone: A far larger clone differs by one base, so this is likely a read error. The V and J genes are TRBV29-1 and TRBJ1-2; no reliable D call. In germline, CDR1 is SQVTM, CDR2 ANQGSEA. V was pared by 7 bases and J by 4 bases, with 10 bases between. The CDR3 loop spans 11 amino acids. The CDR3 region is CSESSSYGYTF. CDR3 DNA sequence: TGCAGCGAGTCCTCAAGCTATGGCTACACCTTC.

The chain links TRBV7-6 to TRBJ2-7; possible D gene TRBD2, 6 bases. V lost 4 bases and J lost 3, with 10 bases in between. Germline CDR1 is SGHVS and CDR2 is FNYEAQ. The CDR3 runs 13 residues. The CDR3 DNA reads TGTGCCAGCAGCTCCGGACTAAACTACGAGCAGTACTTC. Protein sequence: CASSSGLNYEQYF.

This chain links TRBV5-1 with TRBJ2-7; TRBD2 aligns across 7 bases. The CDR3 contains 15 residues. Germline values: CDR1 SGHRS, CDR2 YFSETQ. Trimming at V came to 4 bases and at J to 5 bases, leaving 12 bases not matched to a gene. The CDR3 DNA is TGCGCCAGCAGCCCGCTGGGACGGGGGGTGGACGAGCAGTACTTC. Its translation is CASSPLGRGVDEQYF. The variable domain in full, completed from reference TRBV5-1 and TRBJ2-7, reads KAGVTQTPRYLIKTRGQQVTLSCSPISGHRSVSWYQQTPGQGLQFLFEYFSETQRNKGNFPGRFSGRQFSNSRSEMNVSTLELGDSALYLCASSPLGRGVDEQYFGPGTRLTVT.

On this clone itself: Other nucleotide sequences from this sample produce the same CDR3. This chain links TRBV19 with TRBJ1-1; D gene uncertain. The CDR3 sequence is 13 residues long. Germline V gene lookup returns CDR1 LNHDA and CDR2 SQIVND (reference sequence). Trimming removed 2 bases from V and 2 bases from J, with 6 bases in between. The CDR3 DNA sequence: TGTGCCAGTAGTATAAGGCAAAACACTGAAGCTTTCTTT. This sequence encodes CASSIRQNTEAFF.